This TCR beta chain is drawn from a study of T cell repertoires in cytomegalovirus infection. Study context: In public TCR beta signatures, there were indications of both CMV infection and matching HLA type.

The CDR3 extends over 15 amino acids. Trimming removed 2 bases from V and 9 bases from J; junction bases left unmatched: 10. Germline CDR1 is SEHNR and CDR2 is FQNEAQ (reference sequence). This clonotype has ten or more counts. What it binds is not known. Broader study findings: The ex vivo response was dominated by HLA-C-restricted CMV-specific TCR beta clonotypes.

TCRdb re-analysed the reads in MiXCR, keeping a single row per CDR3 protein. The table lists approximately 250,000 distinct CDR3 sequences, roughly 22% of them singletons, with about 18% in the top ten. This chain links TRBV7-9 with TRBJ2-7; 10 nucleotides line up with TRBD1. The origin of this receptor is a human donor in good health (CMV status not recorded). Some clones in this sample may be carry-over from other donors' samples. The sample comprised CD8+ T cells from PBMCs. CDR3 sequence reads: CASSLFGQGDGGQYF. Written as DNA, the CDR3 is TGTGCCAGCAGCTTATTCGGACAGGGGGATGGCGGGCAGTACTTC.